The next 32 T cell receptor beta chains were all read from a single sample in a study of CD4 T cells in relation to SARS-CoV-2 and coronaviruses. For these receptors, no antigen is known. Assay used: immunoSEQ multiplex PCR; TCRdb lists only in-frame clones, some missing. Among 38,000 or so clones listed, around three quarters were seen once. Input material: memory CD4+ T cells from PBMCs, cultured in vitro. The receptors stem from an adult with COVID-19.

The CDR3 loop reads CASKRDRRTDTQYF. The CDR3 DNA reads as TGCGCCAGCAAAAGAGACAGACGCACAGATACGCAGTATTTT. V usage is TRBV10-1 and J usage is TRBJ2-3; TRBD1 is a possible D gene (5 bases). V lost 7 bases and J lost 1, with 12 bases in between. There are 14 residues in the CDR3. Germline V gene sequence: CDR1 WNHNN, CDR2 SYGVQD (reference sequence).

V is TRBV28 and J is TRBJ1-1, with D uncertain. CDR3 length: 15 amino acids. V shed 5 bases and J shed 0 bases, with 13 bases lying between them. Germline CDR1 is MDHEN and CDR2 is SYDVKM. The CDR3 loop is CASSPPGPMNTEAFF. CDR3 nucleotides: TGTGCCAGCAGTCCTCCCGGACCTATGAACACTGAAGCTTTCTTT.

This chain joins TRBV7-6 and TRBJ2-6, with D maybe TRBD2 (6 bases). Germline V gene lookup returns CDR1 SGHVS and CDR2 FNYEAQ. The V end lost 5 bases, the J end lost 0 bases, and 11 bases lay between the germline ends. This CDR3 region has 16 residues. CDR3 DNA: TGTGCCAGCAGCCGGAGGGACCGCTCTGGGGCCAACGTCCTGACTTTC. Translation gives CASSRRDRSGANVLTF.

V is TRBV7-2 and J is TRBJ2-3; D is unclear. V was pared by 5 bases and J by 2 bases, with 14 bases between. This CDR3 comprises 15 residues. The germline V gene has CDR1 SGHTA and CDR2 FQGNSA. In DNA form, the CDR3 reads TGTGCCAGCAGCCTGAGGCAAGGGATCACAGATACGCAGTATTTT. Amino acids: CASSLRQGITDTQYF.

CDR3 in amino acids: CASSYRDRPNEKLFF. CDR3 nucleotides: TGTGCCAGCAGTTACCGGGACAGGCCTAATGAAAAACTGTTTTTT. This chain uses TRBV6-2 or TRBV6-3 with TRBJ1-4; 8 bases match TRBD1. V gave up 2 bases and J gave up 3 bases; unmatched junction bases: 2. From germline, CDR1 is MNHEY and CDR2 SVGEGT. CDR3 size: 15 residues.

This clone was seen just once. The chain uses TRBV7-9 and TRBJ1-5; no firm D call. The ends were cut back, 1 base at V and 0 bases at J, with 7 bases in the middle. The CDR3 totals 15 residues. CDR1 and CDR2 (germline): SEHNR, FQNEAQ (reference sequence). CDR3 bases: TGTGCCAGCAGCTTAGGACTGGATAGCAATCAGCCCCAGCATTTT. Residues: CASSLGLDSNQPQHF.

CDR3 loop: CASSQDIPTTNEKLFF. CDR3 in DNA: TGCGCCAGCAGCCAGGACATACCAACAACTAATGAAAAACTGTTTTTT. The chain has TRBV4-1 and TRBJ1-4; D is perhaps TRBD1 (5 bases). The CDR3 covers 16 residues. Germline V CDR1 and CDR2: MGHRA, YSYEKL. Trimming cost V 3 bases and J 0 bases, with 11 bases left between them.

The V gene is TRBV15, the J gene TRBJ2-4, with 15 bases fitting TRBD2. The CDR3 is 17 amino acids. V lost 5 bases, J lost 3 bases, and 5 bases stayed unmatched. Germline-derived CDR1 and CDR2 are LNHNV and YYDKDF (reference sequence). Here the CDR3 reads CATSGWTSGRVKNIQYF. The DNA of the CDR3 is TGTGCCACCAGCGGGTGGACTAGCGGGAGGGTCAAAAACATTCAGTACTTC.

J is TRBJ2-7 and V is TRBV28; 9 bases line up with TRBD1. Trimming at V came to 6 bases and at J to 10 bases, leaving 10 bases not matched to a gene. The CDR3 is made up of 13 amino acids. Germline V gene lookup returns CDR1 MDHEN and CDR2 SYDVKM. The CDR3 here is CASRESGTGLQYF. The CDR3 bases are TGTGCCAGCAGAGAGTCCGGGACAGGGTTACAGTACTTC.

The chain joins TRBV7-2 to TRBJ1-5; D uncertain. CDR3 length: 13 residues. Germline V gene data show CDR1 as SGHTA and CDR2 as FQGNSA. Trimming cost V 6 bases and J 1 base, with 7 bases left between them. This CDR3 reads CASSPTSNQPQHF. For the CDR3, the DNA is TGTGCCAGCAGTCCGACGAGCAATCAGCCCCAGCATTTT.

The gene calls are TRBV5-1 and TRBJ2-1; the D gene is possibly TRBD2 (6 bases). Per germline, CDR1 SGHRS and CDR2 YFSETQ. The germline V and J ends were trimmed by 1 base and 9 bases, with 23 bases remaining between them. CDR3 length: 17 residues. This chain's CDR3 is CASSLTPTSGGMGEQFF. In nucleotides, the CDR3 is TGCGCCAGCAGCTTGACCCCGACCAGCGGAGGGATGGGTGAGCAGTTCTTC. Variable domain in full (rest from reference TRBV5-1 and TRBJ2-1): KAGVTQTPRYLIKTRGQQVTLSCSPISGHRSVSWYQQTPGQGLQFLFEYFSETQRNKGNFPGRFSGRQFSNSRSEMNVSTLELGDSALYLCASSLTPTSGGMGEQFFGPGTRLTVL.

The CDR3, as DNA: TGTGCCAGCAGTTTGTACAGCCCAGAGACCCAGTACTTC. It translates to CASSLYSPETQYF. The rearrangement uses TRBV28 and TRBJ2-5, with D uncertain. V dropped 3 bases and J dropped 4 bases, with 9 bases sitting between them. Per germline, CDR1 MDHEN and CDR2 SYDVKM. The CDR3 extends over 13 amino acids.

The chain combines TRBV20-1 with TRBJ2-6; D gene ambiguous. V was clipped by 3 bases and J by 0 bases, with 9 bases between them. CDR1 and CDR2 (germline): DFQATT, SNEGSKA (reference sequence). This CDR3 contains 15 residues. Here the CDR3 DNA reads TGCAGTGCTAGTACTCGGGTCTCTGGGGCCAACGTCCTGACTTTC. Amino acid sequence: CSASTRVSGANVLTF.

The V call is TRBV5-1, the J call TRBJ2-6, with TRBD2 matching 11 bases. This CDR3 has 17 amino acids. CDR1 and CDR2 (germline): SGHRS, YFSETQ. V was clipped by 4 bases and J by 0 bases; unmatched bases: 3. This CDR3 is CASSGTSGFSGANVLTF. In DNA form, the CDR3 reads TGCGCCAGCAGCGGGACTAGCGGTTTCTCTGGGGCCAACGTCCTGACTTTC.

The chain couples TRBV5-1 to TRBJ2-7; 8 nucleotides match TRBD2. Per germline, CDR1 SGHRS and CDR2 YFSETQ. The CDR3 covers 13 residues. The J segment lost 7 bases and the V segment lost 9 bases, leaving 12 bases of the junction unmatched. The CDR3 is CATTSGSSGEQYF. The CDR3 coding sequence is TGCGCCACCACCAGCGGGAGCTCTGGGGAGCAGTACTTC. The full variable domain, completed using reference TRBV5-1 and TRBJ2-7, is KAGVTQTPRYLIKTRGQQVTLSCSPISGHRSVSWYQQTPGQGLQFLFEYFSETQRNKGNFPGRFSGRQFSNSRSEMNVSTLELGDSALYLCATTSGSSGEQYFGPGTRLTVT.

The rearrangement uses TRBV2 and TRBJ2-1, with 12 positions matching TRBD2. The length of the CDR3 is 15 residues. Per the germline V gene, CDR1 is SNHLY and CDR2 is FYNNEI. The V gene end was trimmed by 3 bases and the J gene end by 12 bases; junction bases not matched to a gene: 9. The CDR3 reads CASSDGLGLAGWQFF. CDR3 bases: TGTGCCAGCAGTGATGGACTCGGACTAGCGGGATGGCAGTTCTTC.

This clone was detected only a few times. The rearrangement uses TRBV19 and TRBJ1-5, with TRBD1 as a possible D gene (5 bases). Per the germline V gene, CDR1 is LNHDA and CDR2 is SQIVND (reference sequence). There are 13 residues in the CDR3. V was pared by 3 bases and J by 6 bases, with 9 bases between. CDR3 bases: TGTGCCAGTAGTATTAGGGGATTTCAGCCCCAGCATTTT. The encoded protein is CASSIRGFQPQHF.

The CDR3 region is CASSSYRGETQYF. The CDR3 nucleotides are TGTGCCAGCAGCTCTTACAGGGGAGAGACCCAGTACTTC. The chain combines TRBV7-8 with TRBJ2-5; 7 bases agree with TRBD1. Germline trimming cut 4 bases from V and 4 bases from J; bases unmatched to any gene: 3. Germline assignment: CDR1 SGHVS and CDR2 FQNEAQ. CDR3 length equals 13 residues.

The rearrangement uses TRBV7-2 and TRBJ2-7, with 15 bases that match TRBD2. Germline V gene data show CDR1 as SGHTA and CDR2 as FQGNSA. The CDR3 covers 16 residues. V trimming: 3 bases; J trimming: 2 bases; junction bases outside the gene matches: 2. The CDR3 nucleotides read TGTGCCAGCAGCTTGGGACTAGCGGGAGGCACCTACGAGCAGTACTTC. The encoded protein is CASSLGLAGGTYEQYF.

This chain links TRBV6-6 with TRBJ2-3, with no clear D. The CDR3 totals 12 residues. The ends were cut back, 0 bases at V and 6 bases at J, with 4 bases in the middle. Per germline, CDR1 MNHNY and CDR2 SVGAGI (reference sequence). CDR3 loop: CASSYSMDTQYF. In nucleotides, the CDR3 is TGTGCCAGCAGTTACTCGATGGATACGCAGTATTTT.

The chain carries TRBV6-1 and TRBJ2-7; D is uncertain. The length of the CDR3 is 14 residues. V lost 2 bases, J lost 3 bases, and 11 bases lay in between. The germline CDR1 and CDR2 sequences are MNHNS and SASEGT. CDR3 coding DNA: TGTGCCAGCAGTGAATCCCACGAGGTCTACGAGCAGTACTTC. This encodes CASSESHEVYEQYF.

The genes are TRBV5-1 and TRBJ2-1, with 13 positions matching TRBD2. The CDR3 length is 19 residues. Germline V lookup: CDR1 SGHRS, CDR2 YFSETQ. With 4 bases clipped from V and 8 bases from J, the junction kept 18 bases outside the gene matches. CDR3 residues: CASSNLRLTSGRIGDEQFF. The CDR3 DNA reads TGCGCCAGCAGCAACCTCCGTTTGACTAGCGGGAGGATAGGGGATGAGCAGTTCTTC.

As concerns this clone: The junction does not match germline at one end; this may be a read error. V and J are TRBV4-2 and TRBJ1-4; the match to TRBD1 covers 7 bases. This CDR3 comprises 13 residues. CDR1 is LGHNA, CDR2 YNFKEQ, per germline. CDR3 in amino acids: CASSQDRGTARLF. The CDR3 DNA reads as TGTGCCAGCAGCCAAGATCGGGGGACAGCGAGGCTTTTT.

The V call is TRBV25-1, the J call TRBJ2-7; 14 bases are a match to TRBD2. J lost 4 bases, V lost 6 bases, and 11 bases had no gene match. Germline values: CDR1 MGHDK, CDR2 SYGVNS. This CDR3 region has 17 residues. As DNA, the CDR3 is TGTGCCAGCAGGGTCTCCGGGACTAGCGGGAGTTCGTACGAGCAGTACTTC. Translation gives CASRVSGTSGSSYEQYF.

The chain is built from TRBV5-4 and TRBJ2-3, with D possibly matching TRBD2 (5 bases). Germline-derived CDR1 and CDR2 are SGHNT and YYREEE (reference sequence). The CDR3 length is 12 residues. V lost 10 bases, J lost 1 base, and 10 bases lay in between. CDR3 sequence (DNA): TGTGCCGCAAATAGCGGCACAGATACGCAGTATTTT. Protein: CAANSGTDTQYF.

Only a few counts were recorded for this clone. This chain links TRBV28 with TRBJ1-5; no reliable D call. CDR1 MDHEN and CDR2 SYDVKM come from the germline V gene. The V and J ends lost 7 bases and 2 bases respectively, with 9 bases between them. The CDR3 is 13 residues long. CDR3 amino acids: CASTRFRNQPQHF. The CDR3 bases are TGTGCCAGCACTAGATTTCGCAATCAGCCCCAGCATTTT. Looking up the rest from reference TRBV28 and TRBJ1-5 gives the full variable domain: DVKVTQSSRYLVKRTGEKVFLECVQDMDHENMFWYRQDPGLGLRLIYFSYDVKMKEKGDIPEGYSVSREKKERFSLILESASTNQTSMYLCASTRFRNQPQHFGDGTRLSIL.

This clone showed up just once. The V gene is TRBV7-2, the J gene TRBJ2-7, with TRBD2 matching over 10 bases. J lost 6 bases, V lost 0 bases, and 2 bases had no gene match. Germline CDR1 reads SGHTA; CDR2 reads FQGNSA. CDR3 length equals 14 residues. The CDR3 region has the DNA TGTGCCAGCAGCTTAGCGCTAGCGGGAGTCGAGCAGTACTTC. It codes for CASSLALAGVEQYF.

V is TRBV28 and J is TRBJ2-5; D gene unclear. The V and J ends lost 6 bases and 3 bases respectively, with 17 bases between them. Germline V gene lookup returns CDR1 MDHEN and CDR2 SYDVKM. The CDR3 has 15 amino acids. The CDR3 is CASSGTAQAEETQYF. The CDR3 region has the DNA TGTGCCAGCAGCGGCACGGCCCAGGCGGAAGAGACCCAGTACTTC.

This chain uses TRBV7-9 with TRBJ2-6; TRBD1 matches 7 bases. Germline V gene lookup returns CDR1 SEHNR and CDR2 FQNEAQ (reference sequence). The CDR3 extends over 16 amino acids. V was clipped by 5 bases and J by 1 base; unmatched bases: 5. CDR3 sequence (DNA): TGTGCCAGCAGCCCCCGGGACAGTTCTGGGGCCAACGTCCTGACTTTC. Amino acids: CASSPRDSSGANVLTF.

The rearrangement joins TRBV11-2 to TRBJ2-1; maybe TRBD1 (5 bases). Germline V gene sequence: CDR1 SGHAT, CDR2 FQNNGV. This CDR3 spans 13 amino acids. V was pared by 1 base and J by 5 bases, with 6 bases between. The CDR3 DNA reads TGTGCCAGCAGCTTAGGACAGCACAATGAGCAGTTCTTC. Its protein is CASSLGQHNEQFF.

This rearrangement joins TRBV7-6 to TRBJ2-3, with D perhaps matching TRBD1 (5 bases). Germline lookup yields CDR1 SGHVS and CDR2 FNYEAQ. There are 14 residues in the CDR3. The V and J ends lost 5 bases and 2 bases respectively, with 11 bases between them. The CDR3 DNA sequence: TGTGCCAGCAGCCAGGGCCAATTCACAGATACGCAGTATTTT. It codes for CASSQGQFTDTQYF. The full variable domain, rest sourced from reference TRBV7-6 and TRBJ2-3, is GAGVSQSPRYKVTKRGQDVALRCDPISGHVSLYWYRQALGQGPEFLTYFNYEAQQDKSGLPNDRFSAERPEGSISTLTIQRTEQRDSAMYRCASSQGQFTDTQYFGPGTRLTVL.

The chain combines TRBV7-2 with TRBJ2-3; D might be TRBD2 (6 bases). The CDR3 length is 14 residues. CDR1 is SGHTA, CDR2 FQGNSA, per germline. Trimming stripped 3 bases from V and 10 bases from J, with 17 bases between. CDR3 in amino acids: CASSFGGTAHAQYF. CDR3 DNA: TGTGCCAGCAGCTTCGGCGGGACGGCTCACGCGCAGTATTTT.